Listed below are T cell receptor beta chains from one sample, sequenced in a study of glioma-infiltrating T cells after dendritic cell vaccination. Assay used: immunoSEQ multiplex PCR; TCRdb lists only in-frame clones, some missing. This sample has 40,000 to 60,000 clones, with about 85% found just once. Sequenced material: blood, taken before dendritic cell vaccination. The receptors come from a human donor with glioblastoma. Both conserved end residues are part of each CDR3.

V	J	CDR3
TRBV28	TRBJ1-2	CASVLRGPNYGYTF
TRBV9	TRBJ2-1	CASSLRGNEQFF
TRBV27	TRBJ1-2	CASSLSSGTGAGYGYTF
TRBV9	TRBJ2-3	CASSVVAGSTDTQYF
TRBV7-3	TRBJ2-3	CASSSRLAGASDTQYF
TRBV6-1	TRBJ1-1	CASRRGLGVNTEAFF
TRBV9	TRBJ2-1	CASSNQNYNEQFF
TRBV9	TRBJ2-7	CASSAGLAGDYEQYF
TRBV25-1	TRBJ2-5	CASSDYGSQETQYF
TRBV4-2	TRBJ2-3	CASSLKASGDTDTQYF
TRBV18	TRBJ2-7	CASSPGQFYEQYF